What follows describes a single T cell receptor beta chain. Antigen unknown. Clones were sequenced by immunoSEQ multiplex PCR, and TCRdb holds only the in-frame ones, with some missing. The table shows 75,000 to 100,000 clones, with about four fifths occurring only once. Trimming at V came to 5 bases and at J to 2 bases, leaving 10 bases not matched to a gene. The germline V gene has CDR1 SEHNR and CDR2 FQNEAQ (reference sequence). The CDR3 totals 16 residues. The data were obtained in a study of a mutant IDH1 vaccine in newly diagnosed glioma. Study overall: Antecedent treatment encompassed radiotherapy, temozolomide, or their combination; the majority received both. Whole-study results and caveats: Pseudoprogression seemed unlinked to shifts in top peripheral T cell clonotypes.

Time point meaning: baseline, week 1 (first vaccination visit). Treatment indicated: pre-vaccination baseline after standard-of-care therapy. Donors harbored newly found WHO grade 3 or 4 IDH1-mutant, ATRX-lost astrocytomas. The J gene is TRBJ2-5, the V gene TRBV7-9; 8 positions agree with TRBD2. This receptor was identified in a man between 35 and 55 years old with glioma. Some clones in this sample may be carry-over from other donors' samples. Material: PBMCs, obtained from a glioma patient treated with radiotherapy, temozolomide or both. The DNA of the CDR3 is TGTGCCAGCAGCCCCGGGACTAGGAGTATGCAAGAGACCCAGTACTTC. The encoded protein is CASSPGTRSMQETQYF.